This TCR beta chain was documented in a study of spatial heterogeneity in lung cancer. Whole-study results and caveats: Blood contained ubiquitous expanded tumor TCRs more at resection than at follow-up.

Each CDR3 protein is one row after TCRdb ran MiXCR on the 5' RACE reads. The sample records around 75,000 distinct CDR3 sequences, 10% to 15% being singletons. The time point is: sample taken at primary tumor resection. The sequenced material consisted of unsorted whole RNA from tumor, nontumor lung or frozen PBMC. Untreated early-stage non-small cell lung cancer patients, about 70 in total, were the donors. Losses at the gene ends were 4 bases for V and 3 bases for J; bases not matched to a gene: 5. This CDR3 region has 14 residues. Germline CDR1 SEHNR, CDR2 FQNEAQ (reference sequence). Points on this clonotype: The target antigen is unknown.

The source of this sequence is a male donor with early-stage non-small cell lung cancer. This sequence joins TRBV7-9 and TRBJ1-2; TRBD1 agrees at 7 bases. Sequences were derived from PBMCs, sampled at surgery. Here the CDR3 DNA reads TGTGCCAGCAGCTACCGAGGGGGCGACTATGGCTACACCTTC. Its translation: CASSYRGGDYGYTF.